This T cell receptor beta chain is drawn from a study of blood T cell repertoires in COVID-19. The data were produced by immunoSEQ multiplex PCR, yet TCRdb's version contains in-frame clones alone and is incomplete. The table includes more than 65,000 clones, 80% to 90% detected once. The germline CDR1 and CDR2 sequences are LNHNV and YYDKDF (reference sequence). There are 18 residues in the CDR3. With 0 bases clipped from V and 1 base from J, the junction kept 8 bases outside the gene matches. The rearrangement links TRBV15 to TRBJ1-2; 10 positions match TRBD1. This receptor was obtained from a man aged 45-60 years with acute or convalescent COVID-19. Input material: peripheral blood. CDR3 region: CATSRDGTGVERNYGYTF. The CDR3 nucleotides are TGTGCCACCAGCAGAGATGGGACAGGGGTTGAACGTAACTATGGCTACACCTTC.